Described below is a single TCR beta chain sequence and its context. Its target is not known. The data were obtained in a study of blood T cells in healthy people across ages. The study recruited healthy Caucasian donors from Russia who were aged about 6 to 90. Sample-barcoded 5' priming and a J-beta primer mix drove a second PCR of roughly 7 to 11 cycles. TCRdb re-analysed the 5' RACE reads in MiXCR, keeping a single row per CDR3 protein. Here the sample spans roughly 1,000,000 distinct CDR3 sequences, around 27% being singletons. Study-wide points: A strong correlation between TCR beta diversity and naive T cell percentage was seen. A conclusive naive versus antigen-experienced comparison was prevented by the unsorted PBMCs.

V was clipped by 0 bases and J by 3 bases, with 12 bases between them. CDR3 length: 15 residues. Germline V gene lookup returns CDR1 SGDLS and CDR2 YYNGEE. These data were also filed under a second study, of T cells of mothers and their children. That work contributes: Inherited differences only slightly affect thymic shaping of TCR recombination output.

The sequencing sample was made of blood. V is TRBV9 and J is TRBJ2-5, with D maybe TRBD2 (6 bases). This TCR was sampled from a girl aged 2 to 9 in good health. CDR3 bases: TGTGCCAGCAGCGTAGCGGAGGGTACGAAAGAGACCCAGTACTTC. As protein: CASSVAEGTKETQYF.